A single sample gave rise to the 31 T cell receptor beta chains below, sequenced in a study of T cell repertoires in ileal Crohn's disease. Regarding time point: neoterminal ileum biopsy at postoperative endoscopy, about 6 months after surgery. Only in-frame clones appear in the TCRdb table, and some are missing; sequencing was by immunoSEQ multiplex PCR. The top ten clones hold 4.5% of a sample with about 12,000 clones, roughly 78% of them seen once. What was sequenced was ileal tissue. These receptor sequences come from an adult with Crohn's disease.

V is TRBV11-2 and J is TRBJ2-1; 7 bases agree with TRBD1. Germline V lookup: CDR1 SGHAT, CDR2 FQNNGV. V lost 0 bases and J lost 14; bases outside the gene matches: 7. This CDR3 comprises 13 residues. The CDR3 DNA reads as TGTGCCAGCAGCTTAGATAGGACAGGAATTAAGTTCTTC. Translated: CASSLDRTGIKFF.

This clone is medium-sized within its sample. The rearrangement uses TRBV7-8 and TRBJ1-5; 7 bases fit TRBD1. The germline V gene encodes CDR1 SGHVS and CDR2 FQNEAQ. V shed 3 bases, J shed 5 bases, and the junction held 4 bases outside the gene matches. This CDR3 region has 14 residues. The CDR3 coding sequence is TGTGCCAGCAGCTTCGGGACAGCCGATCAGCCCCAGCATTTT. It is translated as CASSFGTADQPQHF.

The CDR3 loop reads CAWSGQGARGNQPQHF. The CDR3 nucleotides are TGTGCCTGGAGTGGACAGGGGGCACGCGGCAATCAGCCCCAGCATTTT. The V and J genes are TRBV30 and TRBJ1-5, with TRBD1 matching over 10 bases. CDR3 length: 16 residues. CDR1 and CDR2 from the germline V gene are GTSNPN and SVGIG (reference sequence). The V gene end was trimmed by 1 base and the J gene end by 2 bases; junction bases not matched to a gene: 5.

The J gene is TRBJ2-3, the V gene TRBV30; TRBD2 might be the D (6 bases). The germline V gene has CDR1 GTSNPN and CDR2 SVGIG (reference sequence). V shed 1 base and J shed 3 bases, with 14 bases lying between them. The CDR3 is made up of 15 amino acids. CDR3 amino acids: CAWSDGRGETDTQYF. Here the CDR3 DNA reads TGTGCCTGGAGTGACGGGAGAGGGGAGACAGATACGCAGTATTTT.

This chain connects TRBV6-5 to TRBJ1-1, with TRBD1 as a possible D gene (6 bases). This CDR3 comprises 15 residues. Germline CDR1 MNHEY, CDR2 SVGAGI. V shed 2 bases and J shed 3 bases, with 13 bases lying between them. CDR3 nucleotide sequence: TGTGCCAGCAGTTACGGGGGGGCGCGGGACACTGAAGCTTTCTTT. Protein: CASSYGGARDTEAFF.

Here the CDR3 DNA reads TGTGCCAGCAGGGGAACAGGACAGGGGGACACTGAAGCTTTCTTT. Translation gives CASRGTGQGDTEAFF. V and J are TRBV6-5 and TRBJ1-1; 10 nucleotides match TRBD1. The germline gives CDR1 MNHEY, CDR2 SVGAGI. After removal of 6 bases from V and 3 bases from J, the junction contained 7 bases not matched to a gene. CDR3 length equals 15 residues.

V and J are TRBV9 and TRBJ2-2; D is perhaps TRBD1 (7 bases). The germline V gene has CDR1 SGDLS and CDR2 YYNGEE. The V and J ends lost 3 bases and 6 bases respectively, with 12 bases between them. CDR3 length: 14 amino acids. The CDR3 DNA reads as TGTGCCAGCAGCGGGAGGGACAGCGCCGGGGAGCTGTTTTTT. It yields the protein CASSGRDSAGELFF.

The chain joins TRBV9 to TRBJ1-4; D call uncertain. Germline CDR1 reads SGDLS; CDR2 reads YYNGEE. V lost 4 bases, J lost 5 bases, and 12 bases lay in between. The length of the CDR3 is 14 residues. The chain's CDR3 is CASSSAGPNEKLFF. In DNA form, the CDR3 reads TGTGCCAGCAGCTCAGCAGGTCCGAATGAAAAACTGTTTTTT.

The J gene is TRBJ2-5, the V gene TRBV7-3; D is possibly TRBD1 (5 bases). Per germline, CDR1 SGHTA and CDR2 FQGTGA. V was cut by 0 bases and J by 7 bases, with 9 bases left in between. The CDR3 extends over 13 amino acids. The CDR3 nucleotides read TGTGCCAGCAGCTTAACGGGGCTAGGGACCCAGTACTTC. As protein: CASSLTGLGTQYF.

The chain combines TRBV7-9 with TRBJ2-7, with 9 bases fitting TRBD1. This CDR3 spans 12 amino acids. Germline-derived CDR1 and CDR2 are SEHNR and FQNEAQ (reference sequence). The V segment lost 5 bases and the J segment 5 bases; nucleotides outside the gene matches: 1. The CDR3 DNA follows: TGTGCCAGCAGCGGACAGGGGAACGAGCAGTACTTC. Protein product: CASSGQGNEQYF.

This chain connects TRBV28 to TRBJ1-2, with D unclear. The CDR3 contains 14 residues. The germline gives CDR1 MDHEN, CDR2 SYDVKM. V lost 6 bases to trimming and J lost 8 bases, with 19 bases between them. CDR3 protein: CASRKPRRNEGYTF. CDR3 sequence (DNA): TGTGCCAGCAGGAAACCAAGGAGGAATGAAGGCTACACCTTC.

This clone has only one observation. CDR3 in DNA: TGCAGCGTTGTAGTCCCGGACAGGGAGAACTATGGCTACACCTTC. Its translation is CSVVVPDRENYGYTF. The chain joins TRBV29-1 to TRBJ1-2, with 8 bases aligning to TRBD1. V shed 4 bases and J 2 bases; nucleotides not matched to a gene: 9. Germline V gene lookup returns CDR1 SQVTM and CDR2 ANQGSEA. The CDR3 is 15 amino acids.

The genes are TRBV30 and TRBJ2-2, with 7 positions matching TRBD1. The CDR3 spans 16 residues. CDR1 and CDR2 (germline): GTSNPN, SVGIG (reference sequence). J lost 6 bases, V lost 3 bases, and 13 bases had no gene match. Here the CDR3 reads CAWRTPGYRGSGELFF. The CDR3 region has the DNA TGTGCCTGGAGAACTCCGGGATACAGGGGTTCCGGGGAGCTGTTTTTT.

The genes are TRBV13 and TRBJ1-5; no definite D call. Germline-derived CDR1 and CDR2 are PRHDT and FYEKMQ (reference sequence). The CDR3 runs 15 residues. Trimming took 4 bases from V and 1 from J, leaving 11 bases between them. CDR3 DNA sequence: TGTGCCAGCAGCTCTTCGAGGGAGAGCAATCAGCCCCAGCATTTT. The encoded protein is CASSSSRESNQPQHF.

The chain has TRBV2 and TRBJ2-2; the D is unclear. Trimming removed 4 bases from V and 3 bases from J, with 3 bases in between. CDR3 size: 12 residues. Germline CDR1 reads SNHLY; CDR2 reads FYNNEI. CDR3 loop: CASSGDTGELFF. CDR3 DNA sequence: TGTGCCAGCAGTGGAGACACCGGGGAGCTGTTTTTT.

The rearrangement links TRBV19 to TRBJ1-4, with a weak D call TRBD1 (5 bases). V dropped 7 bases and J dropped 6 bases, with 21 bases sitting between them. From germline, CDR1 is LNHDA and CDR2 SQIVND (reference sequence). CDR3 length equals 16 residues. The CDR3 reads CASNPQWVQGYEKLFF. CDR3 nucleotide sequence: TGTGCCAGTAACCCCCAGTGGGTTCAGGGTTATGAAAAACTGTTTTTT.

This chain connects TRBV25-1 to TRBJ2-5; possibly TRBD2 for D (5 bases). CDR3 size: 14 residues. Germline values: CDR1 MGHDK, CDR2 SYGVNS. V lost 8 bases, J lost 1 base, and 14 bases lay in between. The CDR3 loop is CASSTPGIQETQYF. In DNA, the CDR3 is TGTGCCAGCTCTACCCCGGGGATCCAAGAGACCCAGTACTTC.

The chain links TRBV30 to TRBJ2-2; 7 bases align to TRBD1. In germline, CDR1 is GTSNPN, CDR2 SVGIG (reference sequence). Trimming cost V 0 bases and J 7 bases; bases outside gene matches: 14. The CDR3 has 17 amino acids. CDR3 in DNA: TGTGCCTGGAGTGTTAGGGGGCCTGGGGGCAGTTTCGGGGAGCTGTTTTTT. This codes for CAWSVRGPGGSFGELFF. Full variable domain (remainder filled in from reference TRBV30 and TRBJ2-2): SQTIHQWPATLVQPVGSPLSLECTVEGTSNPNLYWYRQAAGRGLQLLFYSVGIGQISSEVPQNLSASRPQDRQFILSSKKLLLSDSGFYLCAWSVRGPGGSFGELFFGEGSRLTVL.

This chain joins TRBV5-1 and TRBJ1-1, with D uncertain. The V end was cut by 0 bases, the J end by 0 bases, with 12 bases between. Germline V gene data show CDR1 as SGHRS and CDR2 as YFSETQ. This CDR3 has 16 residues. CDR3 in amino acids: CASSLAGGTMNTEAFF. CDR3 coding DNA: TGCGCCAGCAGCTTGGCCGGTGGTACTATGAACACTGAAGCTTTCTTT.

The chain is built from TRBV5-5 and TRBJ1-2; D uncertain. CDR3 length: 13 amino acids. CDR1 is SGHKS, CDR2 YYEKEE, per germline (reference sequence). Trimming took 2 bases from V and 1 from J, leaving 6 bases between them. The chain's CDR3 is CASSFRINYGYTF. CDR3 bases: TGTGCCAGCAGCTTCAGGATTAACTATGGCTACACCTTC.

The J gene is TRBJ2-7, the V gene TRBV7-9; 7 positions agree with TRBD1. The germline CDR1 and CDR2 sequences are SEHNR and FQNEAQ (reference sequence). This CDR3 is built from 13 residues. After removal of 10 bases from V and 7 bases from J, the junction contained 13 bases not matched to a gene. CDR3 in DNA: TGTGCCATATTCGACAGGGACGGTCGGGAGCAGTACTTC. Its translation: CAIFDRDGREQYF. Full variable domain (missing parts from reference TRBV7-9 and TRBJ2-7): DTGVSQNPRHKITKRGQNVTFRCDPISEHNRLYWYRQTLGQGPEFLTYFQNEAQLEKSRLLSDRFSAERPKGSFSTLEIQRTEQGDSAMYLCAIFDRDGREQYFGPGTRLTVT.

The J gene is TRBJ2-3, the V gene TRBV5-4; 8 bases match TRBD2. J lost 5 bases, V lost 1 base, and 6 bases had no gene match. Germline V lookup: CDR1 SGHNT, CDR2 YYREEE (reference sequence). The length of the CDR3 is 15 residues. CDR3 amino acids: CASSLSSGSGDTQYF. The CDR3 coding sequence is TGTGCCAGCAGCTTGTCGAGCGGGAGTGGAGATACGCAGTATTTT.

This clone has just one count. The chain employs TRBV27 and TRBJ2-2; 7 bases line up with TRBD2. The germline V gene encodes CDR1 MNHEY and CDR2 SMNVEV (reference sequence). The CDR3 sequence is 18 residues long. V lost 2 bases to trimming and J lost 3 bases; unmatched junction nucleotides: 12. The CDR3 DNA reads as TGTGCCAGCAGTTTACGAGGGGAGGGAACAAGTTACACCGGGGAGCTGTTTTTT. It codes for CASSLRGEGTSYTGELFF.

This clone appeared a single time. The rearrangement joins TRBV5-5 to TRBJ2-2; D possibly corresponds to TRBD2 (6 bases). This CDR3 is 15 amino acids long. CDR1 SGHKS and CDR2 YYEKEE come from the germline V gene (reference sequence). With 1 base removed from V and 5 bases from J, the gap between germline ends came to 12 bases. CDR3 coding DNA: TGTGCCAGCAGCTTGCTGGCGGGAAGTACCGGGGAGCTGTTTTTT. It codes for CASSLLAGSTGELFF.

The chain links TRBV29-1 to TRBJ2-5, with D possibly matching TRBD1 (6 bases). There are 13 residues in the CDR3. Trimming cost V 7 bases and J 2 bases, with 14 bases left between them. Germline CDR1 reads SQVTM; CDR2 reads ANQGSEA. The CDR3 sequence: CSGLSGTQETQYF. CDR3 coding DNA: TGCAGCGGCCTATCCGGGACACAAGAGACCCAGTACTTC.

The chain couples TRBV5-4 to TRBJ2-7; 10 nucleotides align to TRBD1. CDR3 size: 16 residues. The V gene's germline CDR1 is SGHNT and CDR2 YYREEE (reference sequence). Unmatched junction bases numbered 9, after V lost 4 bases and J lost 2 bases. CDR3: CASSKPGQGLTYEQYF. DNA for the CDR3: TGTGCCAGCAGCAAACCGGGACAGGGGTTAACCTACGAGCAGTACTTC.

This chain uses TRBV27 with TRBJ2-5, with unresolved D. Trimming stripped 2 bases from V and 5 bases from J, with 15 bases between. CDR1 is MNHEY and CDR2 is SMNVEV in the germline V gene (reference sequence). CDR3 length equals 15 residues. CDR3 sequence reads: CASSLGPDKRETQYF. CDR3 coding DNA: TGTGCCAGCAGTTTAGGGCCAGACAAAAGGGAGACCCAGTACTTC.

In its sample, this clone was seen a few times. The gene calls are TRBV29-1 and TRBJ1-2; D is undetermined. Germline CDR1 reads SQVTM; CDR2 reads ANQGSEA. The CDR3 runs 11 residues. Trimming removed 5 bases at V and 3 bases at J, with 7 bases between. The CDR3, as DNA: TGCAGCGTTTACAGAGACTATGGCTACACCTTC. This codes for CSVYRDYGYTF.

The chain employs TRBV27 and TRBJ1-3, with TRBD1 as a possible D gene (6 bases). The CDR3 length is 14 residues. V lost 5 bases to trimming and J lost 7 bases, with 15 bases between them. Germline V gives CDR1 MNHEY, CDR2 SMNVEV (reference sequence). The CDR3 reads CASSSGTTRNTIYF. CDR3 DNA: TGTGCCAGCAGTAGCGGGACAACAAGGAACACCATATATTTT.

This clone qualifies as medium-sized. This chain joins TRBV27 and TRBJ2-7; D unresolved. Germline V lookup: CDR1 MNHEY, CDR2 SMNVEV (reference sequence). V lost 5 bases and J 0 bases, leaving 14 bases between the germline ends. This CDR3 has 15 residues. CDR3 sequence reads: CASSNQVQSSYEQYF. The DNA for the CDR3 is TGTGCCAGCAGTAACCAGGTGCAAAGCTCCTACGAGCAGTACTTC.

This chain connects TRBV10-1 to TRBJ1-1, with 10 bases identical to TRBD1. The length of the CDR3 is 16 residues. J lost 4 bases, V lost 3 bases, and 8 bases had no gene match. Germline CDR1 reads WNHNN; CDR2 reads SYGVQD (reference sequence). CDR3 protein: CASSERVGTGATEAFF. The CDR3 nucleotides read TGCGCCAGCAGTGAAAGGGTCGGGACAGGGGCCACTGAAGCTTTCTTT.